One sample yielded the 28 T cell receptor beta chains listed below, sequenced in a study of metastatic and nonmetastatic thyroid tumors. With MiXCR, TCRdb called clones anew from the PCR reads. The profile shows around 70,000 clones, 15% to 20% of them singletons. Thyroid surgery took place with no prior treatment in any patient. The material sequenced was blood. These receptors were collected from a female donor with papillary thyroid cancer or a benign thyroid nodule (not recorded which). Some clones in this sample may be carry-over from other donors' samples.

This clone was seen a few times. The genes are TRBV6-2 or TRBV6-3 and TRBJ1-1; no clear D gene. V was pared by 6 bases and J by 4 bases, with 12 bases between. Germline V gene lookup returns CDR1 MNHEY and CDR2 SVGEGT. This CDR3 contains 13 residues. This CDR3 is CASSNNLGTEAFF. In nucleotides, the CDR3 is TGTGCCAGCAGCAACAATCTCGGCACTGAAGCTTTCTTT.

There are many counts of this clone. The chain employs TRBV6-4 and TRBJ1-1; D unresolved. The CDR3 spans 16 residues. Trimming stripped 4 bases from V and 4 bases from J, with 19 bases between. Germline values: CDR1 MRHNA, CDR2 SNTAGT. The CDR3 DNA follows: TGTGCCAGCAGTGGATCGGCAGGACCCCTGGGCACTGAAGCTTTCTTT. Translation gives CASSGSAGPLGTEAFF.

As concerns this clone: Since a much larger clone is just one base distant, this may be a read error. This chain uses TRBV10-3 with TRBJ1-3; unclear D gene. The CDR3 has 14 amino acids. CDR1 is ENHRY and CDR2 is SYGVKD in the germline V gene. CDR3 protein: CSISEFSSGNTIYF. The CDR3 nucleotides are TGTTCCATCAGTGAGTTTAGCTCTGGAAACACCATATATTTT.

This clone was detected only a few times. The V and J genes are TRBV20-1 and TRBJ1-1; D remains ambiguous. V was pared by 3 bases and J by 1 base, with 12 bases between. Per germline, CDR1 DFQATT and CDR2 SNEGSKA (reference sequence). The CDR3 consists of 14 residues. In DNA, the CDR3 is TGCAGTGCTAGCAGAGGGTCAAGGAACACTGAAGCTTTCTTT. Residues: CSASRGSRNTEAFF.

The table lists this clone with many counts. V usage is TRBV13 and J usage is TRBJ2-1; 7 positions agree with TRBD1. V lost 0 bases to trimming and J lost 3 bases; unmatched junction nucleotides: 5. This CDR3 has 16 residues. Germline V CDR1 and CDR2: PRHDT, FYEKMQ (reference sequence). The CDR3 protein is CASSLGRGQNYNEQFF. The CDR3 nucleotides read TGTGCCAGCAGCTTAGGGAGGGGGCAAAACTACAATGAGCAGTTCTTC.

This clone was seen more than once but under ten times. The V call is TRBV6-4, the J call TRBJ2-1; the D is unclear. The CDR3 is 15 amino acids. The germline V gene encodes CDR1 MRHNA and CDR2 SNTAGT. Trimming took 6 bases from V and 1 from J, leaving 13 bases between them. This CDR3 is CASSLQQRSYNEQFF. Here the CDR3 DNA reads TGTGCCAGCAGCTTACAGCAGAGATCCTACAATGAGCAGTTCTTC.

A few counts support this clone. The V call is TRBV6-2 or TRBV6-3, the J call TRBJ2-7; D is possibly TRBD2 (7 bases). Germline V gene data show CDR1 as MNHEY and CDR2 as SVGEGT. V dropped 9 bases and J dropped 3 bases, with 15 bases sitting between them. The CDR3 is 13 amino acids. CDR3 DNA sequence: TGTGCCAGTGGGAGGGGGAGTAACTACGAGCAGTACTTC. This sequence encodes CASGRGSNYEQYF.

In its sample, this clone was seen once. J is TRBJ2-3 and V is TRBV11-3; 13 nucleotides align to TRBD2. The CDR3 extends over 15 amino acids. Per the germline V gene, CDR1 is SGHNT and CDR2 is YENEEA. Trimming cost V 5 bases and J 4 bases; bases outside gene matches: 3. The CDR3, as DNA: TGTGCCAGCAGCCTGGGACTAGCGGGATCAGATACGCAGTATTTT. Its translation: CASSLGLAGSDTQYF. The variable domain in full, completed from reference TRBV11-3 and TRBJ2-3, reads EAGVVQSPRYKIIEKKQPVAFWCNPISGHNTLYWYLQNLGQGPELLIRYENEEAVDDSQLPKDRFSAERLKGVDSTLKIQPAELGDSAVYLCASSLGLAGSDTQYFGPGTRLTVL.

This clone has just a few counts. The genes are TRBV20-1 and TRBJ2-5; 10 bases are a match to TRBD2. V lost 1 base, J lost 4 bases, and 15 bases stayed unmatched. Per the germline V gene, CDR1 is DFQATT and CDR2 is SNEGSKA (reference sequence). The CDR3 is made up of 18 amino acids. Here the CDR3 DNA reads TGCAGTGCTAGAGGCCTTAGGAGCGGGAGGGGATTTGGAGAGACCCAGTACTTC. Protein product: CSARGLRSGRGFGETQYF.

A single count supports this clone. One junction end does not reproduce the germline sequence, and a read error may be involved. The CDR3 protein is CASSPRTSGGEQSF. The DNA for the CDR3 is TGTGCCAGCAGCCCCCGGACTAGCGGTGGGGAGCAGTCCTTC. The chain carries TRBV9 and TRBJ2-1; 10 nucleotides align to TRBD2. Germline CDR1 SGDLS, CDR2 YYNGEE. This CDR3 contains 14 residues.

The V call is TRBV7-6, the J call TRBJ1-2; D is perhaps TRBD1 (6 bases). Trimming removed 5 bases from V and 4 bases from J, with 17 bases in between. The CDR3 has 15 residues. Per the germline V gene, CDR1 is SGHVS and CDR2 is FNYEAQ. The CDR3 DNA follows: TGTGCCAGCAGCCCTATCTCAGGGGCTTTCTATGGCTACACCTTC. It codes for CASSPISGAFYGYTF.

This clone was detected only a few times. The chain combines TRBV6-5 with TRBJ2-7, with D unclear. Germline V gives CDR1 MNHEY, CDR2 SVGAGI. Deletions cut 0 bases from V and 6 bases from J, with 3 bases between. The CDR3 is 11 residues long. The CDR3 loop reads CASSYSGEQYF. DNA of the CDR3: TGTGCCAGCAGTTACTCGGGCGAGCAGTACTTC.

A few counts support this clone. This chain connects TRBV28 to TRBJ2-2; TRBD1 matches at 8 bases. The CDR3 extends over 15 amino acids. The germline V gene encodes CDR1 MDHEN and CDR2 SYDVKM. V dropped 7 bases and J dropped 3; count of bases not matched to a gene: 7. The CDR3 DNA reads TGTGCCAGCACCCAGGGGGCGCGGCACACCGGGGAGCTGTTTTTT. This translates into CASTQGARHTGELFF.

There are many counts of this clone. CDR3 residues: CASSPRTSGSTDTQYF. DNA for the CDR3: TGTGCCAGCAGCCCCCGGACTAGCGGGAGCACAGATACGCAGTATTTT. The chain carries TRBV11-3 and TRBJ2-3; 11 bases line up with TRBD2. Germline values: CDR1 SGHNT, CDR2 YENEEA. There are 16 residues in the CDR3. Losses at the gene ends were 5 bases for V and 0 bases for J; bases not matched to a gene: 4.

The chain employs TRBV4-1 and TRBJ2-7; TRBD1 matches 11 bases. Germline V lookup: CDR1 MGHRA, CDR2 YSYEKL. The CDR3 sequence is 19 residues long. After removal of 0 bases from V and 5 bases from J, the junction contained 15 bases not matched to a gene. CDR3 sequence: CASSQEGLRTGGPRDEQYF. CDR3 DNA: TGCGCCAGCAGCCAAGAAGGTTTGCGGACAGGGGGCCCTAGAGACGAGCAGTACTTC.

This clone was counted at least ten times. The CDR3 region is CASRRGTEAFF. CDR3 bases: TGCGCCAGCAGACGGGGCACTGAAGCTTTCTTT. The chain recombines TRBV5-1 with TRBJ1-1; D is unclear. Per the germline V gene, CDR1 is SGHRS and CDR2 is YFSETQ. V dropped 5 bases and J dropped 4 bases, with 6 bases sitting between them. This CDR3 has 11 residues. The whole variable domain, filled in from reference TRBV5-1 and TRBJ1-1, reads KAGVTQTPRYLIKTRGQQVTLSCSPISGHRSVSWYQQTPGQGLQFLFEYFSETQRNKGNFPGRFSGRQFSNSRSEMNVSTLELGDSALYLCASRRGTEAFFGQGTRLTVV.

This clone was counted ten times or more. The gene calls are TRBV2 and TRBJ1-1, with TRBD1 identical over 10 bases. Germline V gene sequence: CDR1 SNHLY, CDR2 FYNNEI. With V trimmed by 4 bases and J by 8 bases, 7 bases remained unmatched. The CDR3 is 14 residues long. Here the CDR3 DNA reads TGTGCCAGCAGTGGACAGGGGGCCCTCGCGGAAGCTTTCTTT. Its protein product is CASSGQGALAEAFF.

This clone was seen only a few times. The chain uses TRBV15 and TRBJ2-1, with a possible D match to TRBD2 (5 bases). Trimming removed 2 bases at V and 8 bases at J, with 16 bases between. This CDR3 is built from 15 residues. Germline-derived CDR1 and CDR2 are LNHNV and YYDKDF (reference sequence). CDR3 protein: CATSRRSGSSDEQFF. The CDR3 region has the DNA TGTGCCACCAGCAGACGGAGCGGATCCTCTGATGAGCAGTTCTTC.

This clone turned up a few times. At one end the junction does not follow the germline gene, possibly because of a read error. This chain joins TRBV28 and TRBJ2-1, with TRBD2 as a possible D gene (5 bases). CDR1 is MDHEN and CDR2 is SYDVKM in the germline V gene. This CDR3 has 15 residues. Here the CDR3 DNA reads TGTGCCAGCAGTTCGAGCGGAGACCCCTACAGTGAGCAGTTCTTC. It encodes CASSSSGDPYSEQFF. Full variable domain (outside the CDR3, taken from reference TRBV28 and TRBJ2-1): DVKVTQSSRYLVKRTGEKVFLECVQDMDHENMFWYRQDPGLGLRLIYFSYDVKMKEKGDIPEGYSVSREKKERFSLILESASTNQTSMYLCASSSSGDPYSEQFFGPGTRLTVL.

There are many counts of this clone. The gene calls are TRBV19 and TRBJ2-3, with 7 positions matching TRBD2. Germline V gene sequence: CDR1 LNHDA, CDR2 SQIVND (reference sequence). The CDR3 runs to 14 residues. The V gene end was trimmed by 5 bases and the J gene end by 1 base; junction bases not matched to a gene: 3. CDR3 DNA sequence: TGTGCCAGTAGTGTAACTAGCGGCACAGATACGCAGTATTTT. This sequence encodes CASSVTSGTDTQYF.

This clone was picked up many times. The J gene is TRBJ1-2, the V gene TRBV6-1; TRBD1 matches 9 bases. The CDR3 has 15 amino acids. V was clipped by 6 bases and J by 0 bases; unmatched bases: 5. The germline V gene encodes CDR1 MNHNS and CDR2 SASEGT. The CDR3 nucleotides are TGTGCCAGCAGGCCCGACAGGGGGTCTAACTATGGCTACACCTTC. Translating gives CASRPDRGSNYGYTF.

The gene calls are TRBV11-1 and TRBJ2-1, with D possibly TRBD1 on 6 matching bases. V was cut by 3 bases and J by 10 bases, with 22 bases left in between. Germline CDR1 and CDR2: SGHAT and FQDESV (reference sequence). The CDR3 is 16 residues long. This chain's CDR3 is CASSFKETGPREEQFF. The CDR3, as DNA: TGTGCCAGCAGCTTTAAAGAGACAGGCCCGAGAGAGGAGCAGTTCTTC.

This clone was seen repeatedly, ten times or more. The V call is TRBV6-1, the J call TRBJ2-1; D is possibly TRBD1 (6 bases). Per germline, CDR1 MNHNS and CDR2 SASEGT. The CDR3 is made up of 14 amino acids. V lost 8 bases and J lost 4, with 15 bases in between. The CDR3 DNA reads TGTGCCAGCGCACGACAGGAGGCATACAATGAGCAGTTCTTC. This gives the protein CASARQEAYNEQFF.

This sequence joins TRBV28 and TRBJ1-2; D gene uncertain. Trimming left V 8 bases short and J 1 base short, with 11 bases between. The CDR3 totals 13 residues. Looked up from germline, CDR1 is MDHEN and CDR2 is SYDVKM. The CDR3 DNA is TGTGCCAGCGCGGGCACACGTAACTATGGCTACACCTTC. This translates into CASAGTRNYGYTF.

The V gene is TRBV7-2, the J gene TRBJ2-3, with D unclear. There are 13 residues in the CDR3. Looked up from germline, CDR1 is SGHTA and CDR2 is FQGNSA. V was trimmed by 3 bases and J by 4 bases, leaving 8 bases between them. The CDR3 DNA follows: TGTGCCAGCAGCTTGGCCGGGTCAGATACGCAGTATTTT. The encoded protein is CASSLAGSDTQYF.

This clone has a count of ten or more. J is TRBJ1-1 and V is TRBV5-5; no firm D call. Trimming stripped 0 bases from V and 2 bases from J, with 5 bases between. Germline-derived CDR1 and CDR2 are SGHKS and YYEKEE (reference sequence). There are 13 residues in the CDR3. CDR3 region: CASSLVVNTEAFF. For the CDR3, the DNA is TGTGCCAGCAGCTTGGTCGTAAACACTGAAGCTTTCTTT.

This clone was seen repeatedly, ten times or more. V and J are TRBV9 and TRBJ2-5; a possible D gene is TRBD1 (5 bases). CDR3 length: 15 amino acids. Germline CDR1 reads SGDLS; CDR2 reads YYNGEE. V lost 0 bases and J lost 4, with 13 bases in between. CDR3 nucleotide sequence: TGTGCCAGCAGCGTAGAGGGGCAGGGTGTAGAGACCCAGTACTTC. Its translation is CASSVEGQGVETQYF. Looking up the rest from reference TRBV9 and TRBJ2-5 gives the full variable domain: DSGVTQTPKHLITATGQRVTLRCSPRSGDLSVYWYQQSLDQGLQFLIQYYNGEERAKGNILERFSAQQFPDLHSELNLSSLELGDSALYFCASSVEGQGVETQYFGPGTRLLVL.

This clone was seen a handful of times. CDR3 nucleotide sequence: TGTGCCAGCAGCTTAACGGGGGCAGAAGCTTTCTTT. Translated: CASSLTGAEAFF. This chain links TRBV7-3 with TRBJ1-1; maybe TRBD1 (6 bases). Trimming took off 0 bases at V and 8 bases at J, with 7 bases between the two ends. Germline V CDR1 and CDR2: SGHTA, FQGTGA. The CDR3 is 12 residues long.